Presented here are 5 T cell receptor beta chains from one specimen sequenced in a study of response to subunit inactivated influenza vaccine. TCRdb called the RT-PCR reads again in MiXCR, with one record for every CDR3 protein. The sample contains about 190,000 distinct CDR3 sequences, approximately 15% of which appear only once. Sequenced here: CD8+ T cells sorted from PBMCs, sampled 4 to 6 days after vaccination. Receptor source: a man aged 45-60 years who received an inactivated influenza vaccine.

The rearrangement joins TRBV20-1 to TRBJ2-7; no reliable D call. The CDR3 extends over 13 amino acids. Looked up from germline, CDR1 is DFQATT and CDR2 is SNEGSKA (reference sequence). Trimming stripped 4 bases from V and 2 bases from J, with 12 bases between. The CDR3 DNA sequence: TGCAGTGCTACTTCGGCCCCAACCTACGAGCAGTACTTC. Translated, it gives CSATSAPTYEQYF.

The chain links TRBV9 to TRBJ2-1, with 9 bases identical to TRBD2. The trim removed 3 bases at V and 3 bases at J, leaving 4 bases unmatched. The CDR3 is 15 residues long. CDR1 is SGDLS and CDR2 is YYNGEE in the germline V gene. CDR3 residues: CASSGGGALYNEQFF. In nucleotides, the CDR3 is TGTGCCAGCAGCGGCGGGGGGGCCCTCTACAATGAGCAGTTCTTC.

There are a few counts of this clonotype. The V call is TRBV28, the J call TRBJ2-3, with 7 bases matching TRBD1. Losses at the gene ends were 2 bases for V and 4 bases for J; bases not matched to a gene: 15. CDR3 length equals 18 residues. Looked up from germline, CDR1 is MDHEN and CDR2 is SYDVKM. CDR3 sequence (DNA): TGTGCCAGCAGTTTAGCCCCCTCGACAGGGAAGGATGCAGATACGCAGTATTTT. This encodes CASSLAPSTGKDADTQYF.

In its sample, this clonotype was seen a few times. V gene TRBV7-9 combines with J gene TRBJ2-1, with D unclear. The CDR3 consists of 12 residues. Germline-derived CDR1 and CDR2 are SEHNR and FQNEAQ (reference sequence). Trimming left V 7 bases short and J 0 bases short, with 4 bases between. CDR3 sequence reads: CASIASYNEQFF. DNA of the CDR3: TGTGCCAGCATTGCCTCCTACAATGAGCAGTTCTTC.

This clonotype was counted only a few times. The chain couples TRBV2 to TRBJ2-1, with D unresolved. The V end was cut by 8 bases, the J end by 10 bases, with 18 bases between. The CDR3 extends over 13 amino acids. The V gene's germline CDR1 is SNHLY and CDR2 FYNNEI. The CDR3 reads CASFGPSMSEQFF. As DNA, the CDR3 is TGTGCCAGCTTCGGACCGTCTATGTCAGAGCAGTTCTTC.